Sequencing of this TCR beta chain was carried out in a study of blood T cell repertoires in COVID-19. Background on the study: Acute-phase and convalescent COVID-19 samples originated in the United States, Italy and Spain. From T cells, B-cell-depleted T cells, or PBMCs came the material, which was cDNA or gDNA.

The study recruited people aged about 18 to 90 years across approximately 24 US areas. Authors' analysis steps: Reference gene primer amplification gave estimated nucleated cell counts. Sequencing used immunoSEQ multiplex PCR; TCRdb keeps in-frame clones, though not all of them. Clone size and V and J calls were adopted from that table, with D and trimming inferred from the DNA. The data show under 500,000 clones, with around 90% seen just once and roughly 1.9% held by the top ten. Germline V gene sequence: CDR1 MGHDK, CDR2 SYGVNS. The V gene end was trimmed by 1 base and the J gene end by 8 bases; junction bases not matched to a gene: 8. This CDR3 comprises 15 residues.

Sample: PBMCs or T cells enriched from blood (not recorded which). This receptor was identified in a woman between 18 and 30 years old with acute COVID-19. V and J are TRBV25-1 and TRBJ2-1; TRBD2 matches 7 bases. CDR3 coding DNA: TGTGCCAGCAGTGAATCGGCGGGAGCTCGATATGAGCAGTTCTTC. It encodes CASSESAGARYEQFF.